This T cell receptor (beta chain) was documented in a study of PD-1 blockade in classical Hodgkin lymphoma. Study-level points and caveats: Whereas CD4+ TCR diversity had risen significantly by C4D1, CD8+ TCR diversity had not.

As concerns this clone: Its specificity is unknown.

This CDR3 has 15 amino acids. With 0 bases clipped from V and 4 bases from J, the junction kept 4 bases outside the gene matches. CDR1 is SGDLS and CDR2 is YYNGEE in the germline V gene. Every one of the patients relapsed after autologous stem cell transplantation (brentuximab vedotin exposure was variable). Responses achieved at best were complete response, partial response or progressive disease. Method: immunoSEQ multiplex PCR; TCRdb's copy keeps in-frame clones and lacks some. The table records around 96,000 clones, 80% to 85% of them present only once. Specimen: peripheral blood mononuclear cells (PBMCs), collected at baseline. The chain carries TRBV9 and TRBJ2-1, with 7 positions matching TRBD2. The receptor's source is a human donor with classical Hodgkin lymphoma. As DNA, the CDR3 is TGTGCCAGCAGCGTAGCACGGGAGGTTTACAATGAGCAGTTCTTC. Amino acids: CASSVAREVYNEQFF.